This T cell receptor beta chain came from a study of monozygotic twins with cystic fibrosis. The study, taken as a whole, reports: Unrelated CF individuals shared fewer identical clonotypes than monozygotic CF twins. Clonality was generally low (median about 0.0097), higher in the most severe patients. Age, concordance and disease severity did not associate with shared CDR3 numbers.

Profiling relied on immunoSEQ multiplex PCR, and the TCRdb table lists in-frame clones only, not all of them. The data hold approximately 34,000 clones, with under 90% observed a single time. To note about this clone: Its antigen is not identified.

With 1 base removed from V and 0 bases from J, the gap between germline ends came to 18 bases. This CDR3 is 18 amino acids long. The germline CDR1 and CDR2 sequences are MGHRA and YSYEKL. Sequenced material: blood. This sequence was found in a girl aged 2-10 years with cystic fibrosis. The rearrangement joins TRBV4-1 to TRBJ2-5; D may match TRBD1 or TRBD2 (5 bases each). CDR3 residues: CASSQGGLAELYQETQYF. The CDR3 DNA sequence: TGCGCCAGCAGCCAAGGGGGGTTGGCGGAACTGTACCAAGAGACCCAGTACTTC.